Presented here are 22 T cell receptor beta chains from one specimen sequenced in a study of blood T cell repertoires in COVID-19. This table comes from immunoSEQ multiplex PCR, and its TCRdb copy is limited to in-frame clones, with some not included. The table records some 96,000 clones, around four fifths of them present only once. What was sequenced was peripheral blood. These receptor sequences come from a woman in her seventies with acute or convalescent COVID-19.

This rearrangement joins TRBV7-9 to TRBJ1-4; possible D gene TRBD1, 5 bases. Per germline, CDR1 SEHNR and CDR2 FQNEAQ (reference sequence). V dropped 5 bases and J dropped 8 bases, with 9 bases sitting between them. The CDR3 loop spans 12 amino acids. The CDR3 nucleotides are TGTGCCAGCAGCCCAGGGATCGAAAAACTGTTTTTT. This sequence encodes CASSPGIEKLFF.

This chain uses TRBV27 with TRBJ1-2; 8 bases map to TRBD1. The CDR3 has 13 residues. Losses at the gene ends were 4 bases for V and 8 bases for J; bases not matched to a gene: 6. Per the germline V gene, CDR1 is MNHEY and CDR2 is SMNVEV (reference sequence). The CDR3 here is CASSSDRVIGYTF. CDR3 DNA sequence: TGTGCCAGCAGTTCGGACAGGGTGATAGGCTACACCTTC.

The chain has TRBV7-2 and TRBJ1-6; no reliable D call. Looked up from germline, CDR1 is SGHTA and CDR2 is FQGNSA. This CDR3 contains 17 residues. Trimming shortened V by 3 bases and J by 0 bases, and 12 bases separated the two germline ends. The CDR3 DNA sequence: TGTGCCAGCAGCTTGAGGAGAGGGCGCTCCTATAATTCACCCCTCCACTTT. Translation: CASSLRRGRSYNSPLHF.

The V call is TRBV27, the J call TRBJ1-5, with 9 nucleotides matching TRBD1. Germline V gene lookup returns CDR1 MNHEY and CDR2 SMNVEV (reference sequence). The CDR3 length is 17 residues. V was clipped by 6 bases and J by 0 bases; unmatched bases: 9. For the CDR3, the DNA is TGTGCCAGCAGATTTACAGGGGGCCTTTATAGCAATCAGCCCCAGCATTTT. Its protein is CASRFTGGLYSNQPQHF.

V usage is TRBV9 and J usage is TRBJ2-1; 13 bases are a match to TRBD2. The CDR3 length is 16 residues. V lost 4 bases and J lost 9; bases outside the gene matches: 10. The germline CDR1 and CDR2 sequences are SGDLS and YYNGEE. The CDR3 region is CASSSLAGGPLGEQFF. In nucleotides, the CDR3 is TGTGCCAGCAGCTCACTAGCGGGGGGGCCGTTAGGTGAGCAGTTCTTC.

This clone was picked up a small number of times. This sequence joins TRBV10-3 and TRBJ2-1; 8 nucleotides match TRBD1. V was clipped by 4 bases and J by 6 bases; unmatched bases: 8. CDR3 length equals 15 residues. CDR1 is ENHRY, CDR2 SYGVKD, per germline. CDR3 residues: CAISGQGSGVNEQFF. The CDR3 bases are TGTGCCATCAGTGGACAGGGGAGTGGAGTCAATGAGCAGTTCTTC.

The rearrangement uses TRBV10-3 and TRBJ1-5; D is unclear. This CDR3 spans 13 amino acids. Trimming cost V 8 bases and J 5 bases, with 13 bases left between them. Germline V gene data show CDR1 as ENHRY and CDR2 as SYGVKD. In DNA, the CDR3 is TGTGCCATCTCCGAGGGAGAAGATCAGCCCCAGCATTTT. This translates into CAISEGEDQPQHF.

The chain links TRBV7-2 to TRBJ2-1, with 10 bases identical to TRBD2. After removal of 5 bases from V and 7 bases from J, the junction contained 11 bases not matched to a gene. This CDR3 contains 16 residues. Germline CDR1 is SGHTA and CDR2 is FQGNSA. As DNA, the CDR3 is TGTGCCAGCAGCAAAGTCTCTAGCGGGGGTATGAATGAGCAGTTCTTC. Residues: CASSKVSSGGMNEQFF.

The rearrangement uses TRBV5-1 and TRBJ2-6; no firm D call. Germline V gene sequence: CDR1 SGHRS, CDR2 YFSETQ. The V end lost 4 bases, the J end lost 0 bases, and 8 bases lay between the germline ends. The CDR3 covers 15 residues. This chain's CDR3 is CASSQTVSGANVLTF. CDR3 DNA: TGCGCCAGCAGCCAAACAGTCTCTGGGGCCAACGTCCTGACTTTC.

V and J are TRBV29-1 and TRBJ1-1; D is perhaps TRBD1 (5 bases). Trimming pared 6 bases from V and 0 bases from J, leaving 14 bases between. This CDR3 has 14 amino acids. Germline values: CDR1 SQVTM, CDR2 ANQGSEA. The CDR3 reads CSVQDKPVNTEAFF. Written as DNA, the CDR3 is TGCAGCGTACAGGACAAACCGGTGAACACTGAAGCTTTCTTT.

This clone has only one observation. The gene calls are TRBV5-1 and TRBJ1-4; a possible D gene is TRBD1 (5 bases). The CDR3 is 13 amino acids. CDR1 is SGHRS and CDR2 is YFSETQ in the germline V gene. Trimming stripped 4 bases from V and 4 bases from J, with 8 bases between. CDR3 sequence reads: CASSDRVNEKLFF. The CDR3 DNA is TGCGCCAGCAGCGACAGAGTTAATGAAAAACTGTTTTTT.

The V and J genes are TRBV7-3 and TRBJ2-1, with TRBD2 matching 12 bases. Germline assignment: CDR1 SGHTA and CDR2 FQGTGA. The CDR3 consists of 15 residues. V was clipped by 4 bases and J by 9 bases; unmatched bases: 7. The CDR3 DNA reads TGTGCCAGCAGCTCTCGACTAGCGGGGGTACCTGAGCAGTTCTTC. As protein: CASSSRLAGVPEQFF.

This sequence joins TRBV7-2 and TRBJ1-1; D unresolved. CDR1 is SGHTA, CDR2 FQGNSA, per germline. The V and J ends lost 5 bases and 0 bases respectively, with 7 bases between them. This CDR3 has 13 residues. The CDR3 reads CASSPQMNTEAFF. The CDR3 coding sequence is TGTGCCAGCAGCCCCCAGATGAACACTGAAGCTTTCTTT.

The genes are TRBV30 and TRBJ2-3; D may be TRBD2 (5 bases). CDR1 is GTSNPN, CDR2 SVGIG, per germline (reference sequence). CDR3 length: 13 residues. Trimming cost V 0 bases and J 1 base, with 5 bases left between them. CDR3 loop: CAWSVLGTDTQYF. The CDR3 DNA reads TGTGCCTGGAGTGTACTAGGCACAGATACGCAGTATTTT. The whole variable domain, filled in from reference TRBV30 and TRBJ2-3, reads SQTIHQWPATLVQPVGSPLSLECTVEGTSNPNLYWYRQAAGRGLQLLFYSVGIGQISSEVPQNLSASRPQDRQFILSSKKLLLSDSGFYLCAWSVLGTDTQYFGPGTRLTVL.

V usage is TRBV19 and J usage is TRBJ1-5, with D hard to call. Germline loops: CDR1 LNHDA, CDR2 SQIVND (reference sequence). The CDR3 is made up of 12 amino acids. Trimming stripped 8 bases from V and 9 bases from J, with 14 bases between. The CDR3 sequence: CASSPPLGPQHF. The CDR3 DNA reads TGTGCCAGTTCCCCCCCCCTCGGGCCCCAGCATTTT. The whole variable domain, filled in from reference TRBV19 and TRBJ1-5, reads DGGITQSPKYLFRKEGQNVTLSCEQNLNHDAMYWYRQDPGQGLRLIYYSQIVNDFQKGDIAEGYSVSREKKESFPLTVTSAQKNPTAFYLCASSPPLGPQHFGDGTRLSIL.

The CDR3 loop reads CASSDTSTDTQYF. The CDR3 nucleotides read TGTGCCAGCAGCGATACTAGCACAGATACGCAGTATTTT. The chain employs TRBV11-2 and TRBJ2-3; D is unresolved. Germline V gene data show CDR1 as SGHAT and CDR2 as FQNNGV. V lost 5 bases and J 0 bases, leaving 6 bases between the germline ends. This CDR3 spans 13 amino acids. The full variable domain, its missing parts supplied by reference TRBV11-2 and TRBJ2-3, is EAGVAQSPRYKIIEKRQSVAFWCNPISGHATLYWYQQILGQGPKLLIQFQNNGVVDDSQLPKDRFSAERLKGVDSTLKIQPAKLEDSAVYLCASSDTSTDTQYFGPGTRLTVL.

V gene TRBV5-6 combines with J gene TRBJ1-6; 9 positions agree with TRBD1. The CDR3 is 14 amino acids. Germline V lookup: CDR1 SGHDT, CDR2 YYEEEE. The V segment lost 4 bases and the J segment 10 bases; nucleotides outside the gene matches: 6. This CDR3 is CASSLDRGKSPLHF. DNA of the CDR3: TGTGCCAGCAGCCTGGACAGGGGTAAATCACCCCTCCACTTT.

J is TRBJ2-3 and V is TRBV4-2; 11 bases line up with TRBD2. V lost 4 bases to trimming and J lost 2 bases; unmatched junction nucleotides: 17. This CDR3 is 20 amino acids long. CDR1 is LGHNA and CDR2 is YNFKEQ in the germline V gene. CDR3 in amino acids: CASSRIDLAGGYTLTDTQYF. The CDR3 DNA is TGTGCCAGCAGCCGAATCGATCTAGCGGGGGGTTATACCCTCACAGATACGCAGTATTTT.

This clone was seen a few times. This chain connects TRBV4-2 to TRBJ1-5; D uncertain. The V end lost 1 base, the J end lost 4 bases, and 11 bases lay between the germline ends. Germline V gene lookup returns CDR1 LGHNA and CDR2 YNFKEQ. The CDR3 contains 15 residues. The CDR3 nucleotides are TGTGCCAGCAGCCAAGGTCAGGCGATGAATCAGCCCCAGCATTTT. This codes for CASSQGQAMNQPQHF.

The chain recombines TRBV6-5 with TRBJ2-7; D not certain. Germline assignment: CDR1 MNHEY and CDR2 SVGAGI. Trimming took 6 bases from V and 0 from J, leaving 12 bases between them. This CDR3 is built from 14 residues. CDR3 nucleotide sequence: TGTGCCAGCAGCTACAGCGCTAGCTCCTACGAGCAGTACTTC. This translates into CASSYSASSYEQYF.

The chain is built from TRBV6-1 and TRBJ2-1, with TRBD2 matching over 9 bases. J gave up 5 bases and V 3 bases, and 11 bases lay outside the gene matches. Germline CDR1 reads MNHNS; CDR2 reads SASEGT. The CDR3 runs 17 residues. The CDR3: CASSESTGLAGNNEQFF. The CDR3 coding sequence is TGTGCCAGCAGTGAGAGTACCGGGCTAGCGGGGAACAATGAGCAGTTCTTC.

The J gene is TRBJ1-2, the V gene TRBV14, with 9 bases identical to TRBD1. CDR1 SGHDN and CDR2 FVKESK come from the germline V gene. Germline trimming cut 4 bases from V and 7 bases from J; bases unmatched to any gene: 10. The CDR3 spans 15 residues. The CDR3 nucleotides read TGTGCCAGCAGCCCGTTGGGACAGGGAATCGGTGGCTACACCTTC. It is translated as CASSPLGQGIGGYTF.